Listed here are 12 T cell receptor beta chains from one sample, sequenced in a study of low-dose radiotherapy and immunotherapy resistance in tumors. Alpha- and beta-chain coverage of first-strand cDNA came from TRAV- and TRBV-specific primers. PCR amplification of the TCRs was performed with Phusion for 20 PCR cycles, and it relied on a constant-region primer together with a V-primer adapter. TCRdb redid the calling of the reads with MiXCR, one entry per CDR3 protein. The data show more than 12,000 distinct CDR3 sequences, with roughly 50% seen just once and 3.5% to 4.5% held by the top ten. These receptors all stem from a human donor with advanced metastatic prostate, ovarian, gallbladder or colorectal cancer (not recorded which). This table probably holds off-target reads from a library built for another chain.

This clonotype was recorded once. The chain joins TRBV4-3 to TRBJ2-1, with a weak D call TRBD2 (6 bases). V dropped 4 bases and J dropped 7 bases, with 17 bases sitting between them. Germline CDR1 is LGHNA and CDR2 is YSLEER. The CDR3 has 15 amino acids. The CDR3 bases are TGCGCCAGCAGCCTAGGGCGGGGCCAGATGAATGAGCAGTTCTTC. Translation: CASSLGRGQMNEQFF.

The chain uses TRBV28 and TRBJ1-2; tentatively, D is TRBD1 (6 bases). In germline, CDR1 is MDHEN, CDR2 SYDVKM. This CDR3 has 13 residues. V dropped 4 bases and J dropped 3 bases, with 9 bases sitting between them. The CDR3 region has the DNA TGTGCCAGCAGTTCGGACAGTTACTATGGCTACACCTTC. The encoded protein is CASSSDSYYGYTF.

J is TRBJ2-7 and V is TRBV5-1, with D unresolved. V was shortened by 4 bases and J by 1 base, with 12 bases between the two germline ends. CDR1 SGHRS and CDR2 YFSETQ come from the germline V gene. CDR3 length equals 14 residues. CDR3: CASSPPTLSYEQYF. The CDR3 DNA follows: TGCGCCAGCAGCCCGCCGACTTTGTCCTACGAGCAGTACTTC.

This clonotype came up a few times. V gene TRBV5-5 combines with J gene TRBJ1-6, with no clear D. The CDR3 is 19 residues long. Per germline, CDR1 SGHKS and CDR2 YYEKEE (reference sequence). Trimming shortened V by 3 bases and J by 7 bases, and 26 bases separated the two germline ends. CDR3 DNA sequence: TGTGCCAGCAGCTACCCCGTGGCTAACTACGGAAGCTTGAATTCACCCCTCCACTTT. Amino acids: CASSYPVANYGSLNSPLHF.

The genes are TRBV28 and TRBJ2-7, with D possibly TRBD2 on 6 matching bases. The V end was cut by 6 bases, the J end by 2 bases, with 11 bases between. CDR3 length: 13 residues. Germline CDR1 reads MDHEN; CDR2 reads SYDVKM. The CDR3 sequence: CASSFGGPYEQYF. CDR3 coding DNA: TGTGCCAGCAGCTTCGGGGGTCCCTACGAGCAGTACTTC. The variable domain in full, with the rest retrieved from reference TRBV28 and TRBJ2-7, is DVKVTQSSRYLVKRTGEKVFLECVQDMDHENMFWYRQDPGLGLRLIYFSYDVKMKEKGDIPEGYSVSREKKERFSLILESASTNQTSMYLCASSFGGPYEQYFGPGTRLTVT.

In this sample, this clonotype turned up a few times. The chain combines TRBV5-6 with TRBJ2-1, with 11 bases identical to TRBD2. The length of the CDR3 is 16 residues. With V trimmed by 3 bases and J by 3 bases, 5 bases remained unmatched. Germline V gene sequence: CDR1 SGHDT, CDR2 YYEEEE. The chain's CDR3 is CASSSPTSGSYNEQFF. The CDR3 DNA reads TGTGCCAGCAGCTCACCCACTAGCGGGAGCTACAATGAGCAGTTCTTC.

CDR3 sequence reads: CASSKVTSRYEQYF. In nucleotides, the CDR3 is TGTGCCAGCAGCAAAGTTACTAGCCGCTACGAGCAGTACTTC. The chain is built from TRBV21-1 and TRBJ2-7; TRBD2, as called in the table, went unchecked against the DNA. TRBV21-1 corresponds to a pseudogene. CDR3 size: 14 residues.

This chain joins TRBV5-1 and TRBJ2-5; 7 bases map to TRBD1. Germline lookup yields CDR1 SGHRS and CDR2 YFSETQ. This CDR3 has 13 residues. V lost 3 bases, J lost 5 bases, and 4 bases stayed unmatched. The DNA of the CDR3 is TGCGCCAGCAGCTACGGACAGGCGGAGACCCAGTACTTC. This translates into CASSYGQAETQYF.

The chain couples TRBV10-2 to TRBJ2-7; no definite D call. The germline gives CDR1 WSHSY, CDR2 SAAADI. CDR3 length: 11 residues. V was pared by 6 bases and J by 0 bases, with 3 bases between. Here the CDR3 reads CASSHSYEQYF. CDR3 bases: TGCGCCAGCAGCCACTCCTACGAGCAGTACTTC.

The V call is TRBV11-2, the J call TRBJ1-2, with D maybe TRBD1 (6 bases). Germline V lookup: CDR1 SGHAT, CDR2 FQNNGV. This CDR3 has 16 residues. V dropped 5 bases and J dropped 4 bases, with 20 bases sitting between them. The DNA for the CDR3 is TGTGCCAGCAGCACCCTTCGGACAGACTTAGGCTATGGCTACACCTTC. It translates to CASSTLRTDLGYGYTF. Supplemented by reference TRBV11-2 and TRBJ1-2, the full variable domain reads EAGVAQSPRYKIIEKRQSVAFWCNPISGHATLYWYQQILGQGPKLLIQFQNNGVVDDSQLPKDRFSAERLKGVDSTLKIQPAKLEDSAVYLCASSTLRTDLGYGYTFGSGTRLTVV.

The genes are TRBV12-3 or TRBV12-4 and TRBJ2-7, with 8 bases that match TRBD2. Trimming cost V 2 bases and J 3 bases; bases outside gene matches: 3. The length of the CDR3 is 14 residues. The CDR3 DNA reads as TGTGCCAGCAGTTTAAGACGGGGGGGCTACGAGCAGTACTTC. Its protein product is CASSLRRGGYEQYF.

The J gene is TRBJ2-7, the V gene TRBV12-3 or TRBV12-4; D might be TRBD1 (5 bases). The ends were cut back, 6 bases at V and 4 bases at J, with 13 bases in the middle. CDR3 length: 13 amino acids. DNA for the CDR3: TGTGCCAGCAGCCGCGACAGAAGTTACGAGCAGTACTTC. This codes for CASSRDRSYEQYF.